The 12 T cell receptor beta chains presented below share a single source sample, sequenced in a study of cytomegalovirus exposure and HLA in healthy donors. In the PCR, 60 Vbeta and 13 Jbeta primers were used. The table came from immunoSEQ multiplex PCR; TCRdb's copy has only in-frame clones and leaves some out. Here the sample spans about 130,000 clones, 75% to 90% being singletons. Sequencing was done on a sample of PBMCs. Source of these receptors: a woman aged 40 to 49 in good health and CMV-seropositive.

In regard to this clone: This specimen includes other DNA sequences encoding the same CDR3. V is TRBV5-1 and J is TRBJ2-3; a possible D gene is TRBD1 (5 bases). The CDR3 is made up of 14 amino acids. The V gene lost 0 bases and the J gene lost 2 bases, with 7 bases spanning the gap. CDR1 and CDR2 (germline): SGHRS, YFSETQ. This CDR3 is CASSLGQSTDTQYF. In nucleotides, the CDR3 is TGCGCCAGCAGCTTGGGACAGTCCACAGATACGCAGTATTTT.

This clone appeared a few times. This chain joins TRBV19 and TRBJ2-7; TRBD2 agrees at 7 bases. The CDR3 is 14 residues long. Germline CDR1 and CDR2: LNHDA and SQIVND (reference sequence). V was pared by 4 bases and J by 3 bases, with 6 bases of the junction left unmatched. The CDR3 DNA is TGTGCCAGTAGTACGTACCGGGACTACTACGAGCAGTACTTC. Translated: CASSTYRDYYEQYF.

This clone is a singleton in its sample. The genes are TRBV6-5 and TRBJ1-3; D is ambiguous. Deletions cut 0 bases from V and 7 bases from J, with 16 bases between. Per germline, CDR1 MNHEY and CDR2 SVGAGI. The CDR3 length is 16 residues. CDR3 nucleotide sequence: TGTGCCAGCAGTTACTCGAAGCCCTCGTCCGGGAACACCATATATTTT. Its translation is CASSYSKPSSGNTIYF.

This chain links TRBV2 with TRBJ1-2; possible D gene TRBD1, 5 bases. This CDR3 is built from 14 residues. V was cut by 2 bases and J by 4 bases, with 11 bases left in between. The V gene's germline CDR1 is SNHLY and CDR2 FYNNEI. The CDR3 reads CASSELWQGYGYTF. CDR3 nucleotide sequence: TGTGCCAGCAGTGAACTGTGGCAGGGCTATGGCTACACCTTC.

This CDR3 is CASSPSDRNYGYTF. The DNA of the CDR3 is TGCGCCAGCAGCCCTTCGGACAGGAACTATGGCTACACCTTC. This rearrangement joins TRBV5-1 to TRBJ1-2; 7 bases fit TRBD1. J gave up 2 bases and V 4 bases, and 5 bases lay outside the gene matches. The CDR3 is 14 amino acids. In germline, CDR1 is SGHRS, CDR2 YFSETQ.

Concerning this clone: Lacking the conserved final phenylalanine or tryptophan, this CDR3 likely reflects a read error. The limits of the CDR3 on the DNA are not certain, so only TCRdb's listed CDR3 is given. The V gene is TRBV18, the J gene TRBJ1-2; TRBD1, as called in the table, went unchecked against the DNA. The CDR3 is 14 amino acids long, termini counted. Germline CDR1 KGHSH, CDR2 LQKENI. The CDR3 loop reads CASSPPTVLEGSHL.

V usage is TRBV7-9 and J usage is TRBJ2-5, with 8 bases lining up with TRBD2. The closer fit of TRBJ2-7 to the DNA end suggests the J call may be wrong. The CDR3 contains 15 residues. CDR1 is SEHNR, CDR2 FQNEAQ, per germline (reference sequence). The DNA for the CDR3 is TGTGCCAGCAGCTTGGCTAGCGGGCCCTCCTACGAGCAGTACTTC. This gives the protein CASSLASGPSYEQYF.

CDR3 nucleotides: TGCAGCGTTCAAGGACAGAGCGGGGAGCAGTACTTC. It yields the protein CSVQGQSGEQYF. The V and J genes are TRBV29-1 and TRBJ2-7; the D gene could be TRBD1 or TRBD2 (6 bases each). From germline, CDR1 is SQVTM and CDR2 ANQGSEA. This CDR3 is 12 amino acids long. Trimming cost V 5 bases and J 7 bases, with 15 bases left between them.

CDR3 loop: CASSMIHGTGRYTEAFF. The CDR3 DNA follows: TGTGCCAGCAGCATGATACACGGGACAGGGAGGTACACTGAAGCTTTCTTT. The rearrangement joins TRBV11-2 to TRBJ1-1, with 9 bases fitting TRBD1. Germline V CDR1 and CDR2: SGHAT, FQNNGV. With 5 bases clipped from V and 3 bases from J, the junction kept 13 bases outside the gene matches. This CDR3 spans 17 amino acids. The variable domain in full, completed from reference TRBV11-2 and TRBJ1-1, reads EAGVAQSPRYKIIEKRQSVAFWCNPISGHATLYWYQQILGQGPKLLIQFQNNGVVDDSQLPKDRFSAERLKGVDSTLKIQPAKLEDSAVYLCASSMIHGTGRYTEAFFGQGTRLTVV.

The chain links TRBV29-1 to TRBJ2-7, with D perhaps TRBD1 (5 bases). Germline CDR1 SQVTM, CDR2 ANQGSEA. The CDR3 runs 14 residues. Deletions cut 3 bases from V and 2 bases from J, with 14 bases between. In nucleotides, the CDR3 is TGCAGCGTTGAGGGTCAGGGTAATCCCTACGAGCAGTACTTC. This translates into CSVEGQGNPYEQYF.

The rearrangement uses TRBV5-1 and TRBJ2-1; TRBD2 matches 9 bases. Germline V gives CDR1 SGHRS, CDR2 YFSETQ. V lost 2 bases and J lost 2; bases outside the gene matches: 2. The CDR3 is made up of 15 amino acids. The CDR3 coding sequence is TGCGCCAGCAGCTTAGCGGGGGGCGCCTACAATGAGCAGTTCTTC. It encodes CASSLAGGAYNEQFF.

This rearrangement joins TRBV19 to TRBJ2-1; no clear D gene. V dropped 2 bases and J dropped 7 bases, with 6 bases sitting between them. Germline lookup yields CDR1 LNHDA and CDR2 SQIVND (reference sequence). The CDR3 loop spans 12 amino acids. The CDR3 DNA is TGTGCCAGTAGTATACGGGTAAATGAGCAGTTCTTC. It is translated as CASSIRVNEQFF.